Below, 22 T cell receptor beta chains from the same sample are listed, as sequenced in a study of beta chain features in type 1 diabetes. All of the isolated RNA was reverse transcribed, so expressed TCRB transcripts were sequenced. The method was immunoSEQ multiplex PCR; TCRdb's version includes in-frame clones alone and lacks a portion of them. Of about 48,000 clones listed, roughly 39% were seen once; the top ten hold about 1.5%. Study conclusions and caveats: All four CD4+ subsets from Type 1 diabetes patients carried moderately but significantly shorter TCRB CDR3s.

For these receptors, no antigen is known. The specimen was Tregs from blood. The source is a man aged 25 to 40 with type 1 diabetes.

The chain combines TRBV27 with TRBJ2-7, with D possibly matching TRBD1 (7 bases). This CDR3 is built from 15 residues. CDR1 and CDR2 (germline): MNHEY, SMNVEV (reference sequence). The germline V and J ends were trimmed by 6 bases and 9 bases, with 24 bases remaining between them. CDR3 sequence (DNA): TGTGCCAGCAGAAGCGGGCAGGGGGGAACTCGCGGGCAGTACTTC. It is translated as CASRSGQGGTRGQYF.

The rearrangement links TRBV9 to TRBJ1-4, with 8 positions matching TRBD1. V gave up 4 bases and J gave up 4 bases; unmatched junction bases: 9. Germline V lookup: CDR1 SGDLS, CDR2 YYNGEE. The CDR3 covers 16 residues. CDR3 DNA: TGTGCCAGCAGCTATCTCCCGGACAGGGTTAATGAAAAACTGTTTTTT. Protein: CASSYLPDRVNEKLFF. Full variable domain (remainder filled in from reference TRBV9 and TRBJ1-4): DSGVTQTPKHLITATGQRVTLRCSPRSGDLSVYWYQQSLDQGLQFLIQYYNGEERAKGNILERFSAQQFPDLHSELNLSSLELGDSALYFCASSYLPDRVNEKLFFGSGTQLSVL.

This chain uses TRBV28 with TRBJ1-1; a weak D match, TRBD1 (6 bases). Trimming removed 6 bases at V and 3 bases at J, with 20 bases between. The CDR3 consists of 16 residues. Germline V gene data show CDR1 as MDHEN and CDR2 as SYDVKM. The CDR3 region is CASSRSAGGRDTEAFF. In DNA, the CDR3 is TGTGCCAGCAGCCGTTCGGCGGGGGGCAGGGACACTGAAGCTTTCTTT.

The table lists this clone with a few counts. The genes are TRBV7-2 and TRBJ2-3, with D hard to call. Germline-derived CDR1 and CDR2 are SGHTA and FQGNSA. V shed 3 bases and J shed 4 bases, with 11 bases lying between them. CDR3 length equals 14 residues. The CDR3 coding sequence is TGTGCCAGCAGCTTCGGAAGCGCTTCAGATACGCAGTATTTT. Protein: CASSFGSASDTQYF.

The V and J genes are TRBV19 and TRBJ1-5, with unresolved D. CDR1 and CDR2 (germline): LNHDA, SQIVND (reference sequence). The CDR3 is 13 residues long. Between the trimmed V and J ends, which lost 6 bases and 3 bases, there was a span of 9 bases. CDR3 sequence (DNA): TGTGCCAGTAGCTATTCTTACAATCAGCCCCAGCATTTT. Its protein is CASSYSYNQPQHF.

In DNA form, the CDR3 reads TGTGCCAGCAGGGCCACGGGGTCGAATACGCAGTATTTT. It is translated as CASRATGSNTQYF. This chain connects TRBV27 to TRBJ2-3; D perhaps matches TRBD2 (5 bases). This CDR3 is built from 13 residues. Trimming removed 6 bases from V and 7 bases from J, with 14 bases in between. Germline V gene lookup returns CDR1 MNHEY and CDR2 SMNVEV (reference sequence).

The chain combines TRBV2 with TRBJ1-4; D gene unclear. Deletions cut 3 bases from V and 8 bases from J, with 13 bases between. The CDR3 extends over 14 amino acids. Germline values: CDR1 SNHLY, CDR2 FYNNEI. CDR3 in amino acids: CASSDGRPGEKLFF. The DNA for the CDR3 is TGTGCCAGCAGTGATGGCAGGCCGGGAGAAAAACTGTTTTTT.

This clone was recorded a few times. The genes are TRBV14 and TRBJ1-5, with D unresolved. With 1 base removed from V and 9 bases from J, the gap between germline ends came to 10 bases. Germline V CDR1 and CDR2: SGHDN, FVKESK. The CDR3 sequence is 13 residues long. The CDR3 loop is CASSQGHSWPQHF. The CDR3 nucleotides read TGTGCCAGCAGCCAAGGCCACTCGTGGCCCCAGCATTTT.

This clone was seen more than once but under ten times. The J gene is TRBJ2-2, the V gene TRBV2, with a weak D call TRBD1 (6 bases). This CDR3 is 14 amino acids long. Germline loops: CDR1 SNHLY, CDR2 FYNNEI. V lost 4 bases to trimming and J lost 4 bases, with 10 bases between them. Here the CDR3 DNA reads TGTGCCAGCAGTGGACAGGTTCGCACCGGGGAGCTGTTTTTT. Translated: CASSGQVRTGELFF.

Many counts were recorded for this clone. This chain links TRBV7-9 with TRBJ1-2; D is uncertain. Trimming shortened V by 1 base and J by 6 bases, and 12 bases separated the two germline ends. The germline gives CDR1 SEHNR, CDR2 FQNEAQ (reference sequence). CDR3 size: 14 residues. In DNA, the CDR3 is TGTGCCAGCAGCTTAGGCGAGGGCTCGGATGGCTACACCTTC. Its translation is CASSLGEGSDGYTF.

The chain combines TRBV27 with TRBJ2-7; 9 bases are shared with TRBD1. Germline V gene lookup returns CDR1 MNHEY and CDR2 SMNVEV (reference sequence). The V gene end was trimmed by 7 bases and the J gene end by 0 bases; junction bases not matched to a gene: 10. The CDR3 is 16 amino acids. CDR3 sequence: CASTPRGQGGSYEQYF. In DNA, the CDR3 is TGTGCCAGCACTCCCCGGGGACAGGGAGGCTCCTACGAGCAGTACTTC.

This chain connects TRBV6-1 to TRBJ2-3; the D gene is possibly TRBD2 (6 bases). Trimming removed 1 base at V and 5 bases at J, with 10 bases between. This CDR3 is 14 amino acids long. Germline V lookup: CDR1 MNHNS, CDR2 SASEGT. The CDR3 protein is CASSEGREKDTQYF. The CDR3 nucleotides are TGTGCCAGCAGTGAAGGCCGGGAGAAAGATACGCAGTATTTT.

The rearrangement uses TRBV27 and TRBJ2-5; 13 bases are shared with TRBD2. CDR3 length: 16 amino acids. After removal of 5 bases from V and 4 bases from J, the junction contained 7 bases not matched to a gene. Germline V gene data show CDR1 as MNHEY and CDR2 as SMNVEV (reference sequence). The CDR3 nucleotides are TGTGCCAGCAGTACCGGACTAGCGGGAGTCGCAGAGACCCAGTACTTC. Translated: CASSTGLAGVAETQYF.

This chain connects TRBV28 to TRBJ1-2; unclear D gene. Between the trimmed V and J ends, which lost 3 bases and 7 bases, there was a span of 12 bases. This CDR3 region has 13 residues. Looked up from germline, CDR1 is MDHEN and CDR2 is SYDVKM. CDR3 loop: CASSFAGKGGYTF. CDR3 coding DNA: TGTGCCAGCAGTTTTGCGGGGAAGGGTGGCTACACCTTC.

This clone was counted a few times. For the CDR3, the DNA is TGTGCCAGCTCACCAAAATTCGGCACAGATACGCAGTATTTT. Encoded protein: CASSPKFGTDTQYF. The chain uses TRBV18 and TRBJ2-3; no clear D gene. Germline CDR1 reads KGHSH; CDR2 reads LQKENI. The CDR3 has 14 amino acids. Trimming pared 2 bases from V and 1 base from J, leaving 7 bases between.

V and J are TRBV7-8 and TRBJ2-1; 10 bases line up with TRBD1. The CDR3 is 14 amino acids. The germline V gene encodes CDR1 SGHVS and CDR2 FQNEAQ. Trimming at V came to 2 bases and at J to 7 bases, leaving 2 bases not matched to a gene. CDR3 sequence reads: CASSLRDRGNEQFF. CDR3 DNA sequence: TGTGCCAGCAGCTTAAGGGACAGGGGAAATGAGCAGTTCTTC.

V is TRBV30 and J is TRBJ1-4; TRBD1 is a possible D gene (5 bases). CDR3 size: 17 residues. Between the trimmed V and J ends, which lost 0 bases and 0 bases, there was a span of 14 bases. CDR1 GTSNPN and CDR2 SVGIG come from the germline V gene (reference sequence). In DNA form, the CDR3 reads TGTGCCTGGAGTGTACGGTACGGGACTGCAACTAATGAAAAACTGTTTTTT. Translation: CAWSVRYGTATNEKLFF.

The chain uses TRBV5-5 and TRBJ2-7; the D gene is possibly TRBD2 (5 bases). The V end lost 2 bases, the J end lost 2 bases, and 8 bases lay between the germline ends. The CDR3 spans 13 residues. CDR1 and CDR2 from the germline V gene are SGHKS and YYEKEE (reference sequence). In DNA form, the CDR3 reads TGTGCCAGCAGCTTAGGAGGTACCTACGAGCAGTACTTC. This translates into CASSLGGTYEQYF.

V gene TRBV28 combines with J gene TRBJ2-7; D unresolved. The CDR3 runs 13 residues. V lost 5 bases, J lost 2 bases, and 10 bases lay in between. Looked up from germline, CDR1 is MDHEN and CDR2 is SYDVKM. CDR3 sequence (DNA): TGTGCCAGCAGTCGCCAGGCCCCCTACGAGCAGTACTTC. Translation: CASSRQAPYEQYF.

This rearrangement joins TRBV19 to TRBJ2-5; 7 bases are shared with TRBD2. Trimming removed 7 bases from V and 5 bases from J; junction bases left unmatched: 7. Germline loops: CDR1 LNHDA, CDR2 SQIVND (reference sequence). CDR3 size: 13 residues. CDR3: CASTQGGSETQYF. CDR3 nucleotides: TGTGCCAGTACCCAGGGAGGGTCGGAGACCCAGTACTTC. The whole variable domain, filled in from reference TRBV19 and TRBJ2-5, reads DGGITQSPKYLFRKEGQNVTLSCEQNLNHDAMYWYRQDPGQGLRLIYYSQIVNDFQKGDIAEGYSVSREKKESFPLTVTSAQKNPTAFYLCASTQGGSETQYFGPGTRLLVL.

The gene calls are TRBV29-1 and TRBJ2-3, with D possibly TRBD2 on 5 matching bases. The CDR3 loop spans 13 amino acids. CDR1 is SQVTM, CDR2 ANQGSEA, per germline. The V end was cut by 2 bases, the J end by 5 bases, with 11 bases between. The CDR3 sequence: CSVEPGVKDTQYF. Written as DNA, the CDR3 is TGCAGCGTTGAACCCGGGGTCAAAGATACGCAGTATTTT.

The chain employs TRBV7-2 and TRBJ1-4, with 10 nucleotides matching TRBD1. With 4 bases clipped from V and 10 bases from J, the junction kept 18 bases outside the gene matches. This CDR3 has 18 amino acids. Germline V gene data show CDR1 as SGHTA and CDR2 as FQGNSA. DNA of the CDR3: TGTGCCAGCAGCTATAGAGACCCGGGACAGGGGACAGCAGTAAAACTGTTTTTT. Its translation is CASSYRDPGQGTAVKLFF.